This T cell receptor beta chain was recovered during a study of cytomegalovirus exposure and HLA in healthy donors. CDR1 SGDLS and CDR2 YYNGEE come from the germline V gene. The CDR3 contains 16 residues. V lost 3 bases to trimming and J lost 6 bases, with 19 bases between them. PCR employed 60 Vbeta and 13 Jbeta primers. Data came from immunoSEQ multiplex PCR; TCRdb stores just in-frame clones and leaves some out. The table has about 160,000 clones, 60% to 85% seen once. Sequencing was done on a sample of PBMCs. The J gene is TRBJ1-3, the V gene TRBV9; tentatively, D is TRBD1 (5 bases). This receptor was identified in a man between 50 and 59 years old in good health and CMV-seropositive. The CDR3 DNA is TGTGCCAGCAGCGCCGCGGGGCAGCCAACCCTAAACACCATATATTTT. This translates into CASSAAGQPTLNTIYF.